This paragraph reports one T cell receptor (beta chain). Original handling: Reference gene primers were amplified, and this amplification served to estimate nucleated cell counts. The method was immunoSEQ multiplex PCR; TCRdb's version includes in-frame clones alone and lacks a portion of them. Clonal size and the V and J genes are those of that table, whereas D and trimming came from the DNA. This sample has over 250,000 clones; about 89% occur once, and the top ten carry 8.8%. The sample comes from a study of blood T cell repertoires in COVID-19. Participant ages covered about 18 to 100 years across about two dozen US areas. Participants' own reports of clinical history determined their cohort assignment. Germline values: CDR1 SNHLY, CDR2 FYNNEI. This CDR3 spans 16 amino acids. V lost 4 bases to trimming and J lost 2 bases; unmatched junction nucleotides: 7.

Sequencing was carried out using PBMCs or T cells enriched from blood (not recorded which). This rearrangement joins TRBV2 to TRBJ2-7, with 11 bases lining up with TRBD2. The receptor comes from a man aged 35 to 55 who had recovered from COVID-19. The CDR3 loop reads CASSGGPSGRPYEQYF. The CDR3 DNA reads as TGTGCCAGCAGTGGGGGGCCTAGCGGGAGGCCCTACGAGCAGTACTTC.